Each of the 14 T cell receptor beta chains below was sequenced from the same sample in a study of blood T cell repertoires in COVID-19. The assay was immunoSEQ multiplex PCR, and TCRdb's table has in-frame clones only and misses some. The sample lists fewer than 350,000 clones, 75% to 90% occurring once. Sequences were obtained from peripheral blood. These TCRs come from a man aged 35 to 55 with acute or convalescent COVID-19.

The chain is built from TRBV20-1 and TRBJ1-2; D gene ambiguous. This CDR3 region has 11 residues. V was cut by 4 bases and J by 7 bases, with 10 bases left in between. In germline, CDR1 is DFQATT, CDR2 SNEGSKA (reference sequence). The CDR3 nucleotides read TGCAGTGCTATCTCGCAGCGTGGCTACACCTTC. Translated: CSAISQRGYTF.

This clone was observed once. CDR3 sequence (DNA): TGTGCCAGCAGTTACTCGGAGGGGAGCACAGATACGCAGTATTTT. It translates to CASSYSEGSTDTQYF. The genes are TRBV6-2 or TRBV6-3 and TRBJ2-3, with D perhaps matching TRBD2 (6 bases). There are 15 residues in the CDR3. Trimming cost V 0 bases and J 0 bases, with 7 bases left between them. CDR1 MNHEY and CDR2 SVGEGT come from the germline V gene.

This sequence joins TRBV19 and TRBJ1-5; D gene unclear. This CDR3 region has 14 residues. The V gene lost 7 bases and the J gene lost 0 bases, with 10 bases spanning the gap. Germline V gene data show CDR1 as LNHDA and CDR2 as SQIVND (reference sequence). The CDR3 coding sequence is TGTGCCAGTATGGTAGCTTATAGCAATCAGCCCCAGCATTTT. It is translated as CASMVAYSNQPQHF.

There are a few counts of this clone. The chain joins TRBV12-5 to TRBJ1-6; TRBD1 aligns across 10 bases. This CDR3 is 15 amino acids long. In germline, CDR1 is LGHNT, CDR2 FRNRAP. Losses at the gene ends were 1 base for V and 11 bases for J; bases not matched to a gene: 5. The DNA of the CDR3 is TGTGCTAGTGGTTTGGATCGGACAGGGGGAACACCCCTCCACTTT. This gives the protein CASGLDRTGGTPLHF.

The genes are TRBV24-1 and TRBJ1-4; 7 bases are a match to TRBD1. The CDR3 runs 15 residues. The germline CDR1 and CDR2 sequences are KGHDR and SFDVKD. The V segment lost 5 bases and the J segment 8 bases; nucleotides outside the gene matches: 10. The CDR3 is CATSVATGSGEKLFF. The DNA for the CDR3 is TGTGCCACCAGTGTCGCGACAGGGTCAGGAGAAAAACTGTTTTTT.

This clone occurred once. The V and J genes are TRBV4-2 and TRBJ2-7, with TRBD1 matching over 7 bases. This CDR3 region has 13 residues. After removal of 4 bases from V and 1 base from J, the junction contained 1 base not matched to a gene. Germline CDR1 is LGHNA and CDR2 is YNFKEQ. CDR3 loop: CASSRGQSYEQYF. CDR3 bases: TGTGCCAGCAGCCGGGGACAGTCCTACGAGCAGTACTTC.

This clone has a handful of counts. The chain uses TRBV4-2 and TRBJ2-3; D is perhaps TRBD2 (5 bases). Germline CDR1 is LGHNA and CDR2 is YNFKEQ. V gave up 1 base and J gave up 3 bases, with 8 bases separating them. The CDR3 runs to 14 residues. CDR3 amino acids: CASSQGTGTDTQYF. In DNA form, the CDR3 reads TGTGCCAGCAGCCAAGGGACGGGAACAGATACGCAGTATTTT.

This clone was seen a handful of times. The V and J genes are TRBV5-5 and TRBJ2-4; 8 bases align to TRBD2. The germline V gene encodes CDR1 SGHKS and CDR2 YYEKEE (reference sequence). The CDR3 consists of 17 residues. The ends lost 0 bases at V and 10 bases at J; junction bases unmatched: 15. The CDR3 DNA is TGTGCCAGCAGCTTGGAACCAGCGGGGGTCAACCAAATTATTCAGTACTTC. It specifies CASSLEPAGVNQIIQYF.

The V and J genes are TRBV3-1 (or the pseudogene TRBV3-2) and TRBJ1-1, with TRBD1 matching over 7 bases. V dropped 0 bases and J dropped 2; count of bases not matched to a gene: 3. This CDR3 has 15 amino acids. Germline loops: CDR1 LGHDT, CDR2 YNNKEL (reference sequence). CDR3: CASSQDNRGNTEAFF. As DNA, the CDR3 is TGTGCCAGCAGCCAAGATAACAGGGGAAACACTGAAGCTTTCTTT.

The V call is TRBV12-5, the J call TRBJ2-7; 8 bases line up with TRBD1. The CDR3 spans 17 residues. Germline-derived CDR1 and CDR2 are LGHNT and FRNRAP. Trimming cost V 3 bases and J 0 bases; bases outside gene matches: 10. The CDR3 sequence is CASGFPGGDRFSYEQYF. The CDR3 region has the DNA TGTGCTAGTGGTTTCCCCGGAGGGGACAGGTTCTCCTACGAGCAGTACTTC.

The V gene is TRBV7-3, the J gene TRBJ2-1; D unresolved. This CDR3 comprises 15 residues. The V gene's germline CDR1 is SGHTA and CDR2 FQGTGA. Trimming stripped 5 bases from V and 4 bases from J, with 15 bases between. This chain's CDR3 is CASSPGSASYNEQFF. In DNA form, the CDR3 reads TGTGCCAGCAGCCCCGGGTCGGCGTCATACAATGAGCAGTTCTTC.

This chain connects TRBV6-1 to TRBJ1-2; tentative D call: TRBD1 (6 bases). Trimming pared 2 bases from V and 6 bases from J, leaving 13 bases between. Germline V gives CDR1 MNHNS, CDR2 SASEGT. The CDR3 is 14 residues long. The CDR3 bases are TGTGCCAGCAGTGAAAAGGCAGGGGACAATGGCTACACCTTC. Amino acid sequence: CASSEKAGDNGYTF.

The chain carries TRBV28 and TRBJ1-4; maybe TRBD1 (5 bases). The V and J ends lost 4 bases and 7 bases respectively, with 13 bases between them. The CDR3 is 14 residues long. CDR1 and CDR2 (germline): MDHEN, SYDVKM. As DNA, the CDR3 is TGTGCCAGCAGTTCCCCCGGACACGTTGAAAAACTGTTTTTT. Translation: CASSSPGHVEKLFF.

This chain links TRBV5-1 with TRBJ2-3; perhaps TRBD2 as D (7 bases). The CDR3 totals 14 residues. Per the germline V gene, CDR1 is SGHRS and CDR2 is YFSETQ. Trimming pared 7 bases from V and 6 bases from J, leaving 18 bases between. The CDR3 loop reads CASSEGGAVDTQYF. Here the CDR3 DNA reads TGCGCCAGCTCCGAGGGGGGGGCGGTGGATACGCAGTATTTT.